This T cell receptor beta chain derives from a study of immune heterogeneity within non-small cell lung tumors. Study-level points and caveats: Individual patients' high-frequency T-cell receptor beta clonotypes were largely distinct from one another.

Amplification of TCR beta CDR3 was performed by multiplex PCR with 32 V and 13 J primers. TCRdb redid the calling of the multiplex PCR reads with MiXCR, one entry per CDR3 protein. Among over 8,500 distinct CDR3 sequences listed, 27% were seen once. Relative to its sample, this clonotype is medium-sized. Its antigen is not known. Bulk tumor genomic DNA served as template, at around 600 ng per sample. Several widely spaced biopsies per primary tumor were taken during surgery. Curative surgery was performed on patients who had untreated, newly diagnosed non-small cell lung cancer. The source of this sequence is a man in his fifties with non-small cell lung cancer. The sample was lung tumor tissue.

The CDR3 DNA sequence: TGTGCCAGCAGTGAAGCAAGGACGGACTATGGCTACACCTTC. It encodes CASSEARTDYGYTF. The chain employs TRBV6-1 and TRBJ1-2; D ambiguous. Trimming stripped 0 bases from V and 3 bases from J, with 8 bases between. Per the germline V gene, CDR1 is MNHNS and CDR2 is SASEGT. The CDR3 is 14 residues long.